The clone carrying this T cell receptor beta chain turned up a few times. The data were obtained in a study of blood T cells in healthy people across ages. A second PCR, run for roughly 7 to 12 cycles, used a sample-barcoded 5' primer plus a J-beta primer mix. In TCRdb, the 5' RACE reads were re-called with MiXCR into one record per CDR3 protein. The sample contains hundreds of thousands of distinct CDR3 sequences, 20% to 25% of which appear only once. The receptor comes from a man between 65 and 80 years old in good health. Sequenced sample: blood.

The CDR3 nucleotides are TGTGCCAGCAGTCAGAGTGGACGGACCCAGTACTTC. Its protein product is CASSQSGRTQYF. This chain links TRBV3-1 with TRBJ2-5; D call uncertain. This CDR3 is 12 amino acids long. V was cut by 6 bases and J by 7 bases, with 12 bases left in between. Germline CDR1 reads LGHDT; CDR2 reads YNNKEL (reference sequence).